This TCR beta chain appears in the sequencing data of a study of blood T cell repertoires in COVID-19. Study context: Samples of COVID-19 (acute and convalescent) were obtained from the United States, Italy and Spain. Sample material is recorded as cDNA or gDNA derived from T cells, B-cell-depleted T cells, or PBMCs.

This clone has only one observation. This CDR3 contains 15 residues. V lost 4 bases to trimming and J lost 8 bases; unmatched junction nucleotides: 6. Looked up from germline, CDR1 is MGHRA and CDR2 is YSYEKL. In the authors' workflow: Quantification of nucleated cells was approximated via reference gene primer amplification. Produced via immunoSEQ multiplex PCR; TCRdb's table is partial and in-frame only. That table is the source of V, J and clone size, and D and trimming were worked out from the DNA. In the table there are 280,000 or so clones, around nine tenths of which are singletons. This clonotype was obtained from a woman in her sixties or seventies with acute or convalescent COVID-19. The specimen was peripheral blood. V is TRBV4-1 and J is TRBJ2-1; TRBD2 agrees at 12 bases. CDR3 protein: CASSLGLAGMDEQFF. The CDR3 DNA is TGCGCCAGCAGCCTAGGACTAGCGGGAATGGATGAGCAGTTCTTC.